Presented here are 8 T cell receptor beta chains from one specimen sequenced in a study of glioma-infiltrating T cells after dendritic cell vaccination. Profiled with immunoSEQ multiplex PCR; TCRdb holds only in-frame clones, not every one. The data contain approximately 82,000 clones, 80% to 90% of them singletons. Here the sequenced sample was blood, taken before dendritic cell vaccination. These receptors were collected from a human donor with glioblastoma.

The chain couples TRBV28 to TRBJ1-3; no clear D gene. This CDR3 region has 18 residues. The germline V gene encodes CDR1 MDHEN and CDR2 SYDVKM. Trimming stripped 3 bases from V and 0 bases from J, with 18 bases between. CDR3 in amino acids: CASSFALVFGSSGNTIYF. CDR3 in DNA: TGTGCCAGCAGTTTTGCACTTGTTTTCGGGAGCTCTGGAAACACCATATATTTT.

This sequence joins TRBV5-4 and TRBJ1-4; 7 nucleotides line up with TRBD1. Looked up from germline, CDR1 is SGHNT and CDR2 is YYREEE (reference sequence). With 0 bases clipped from V and 7 bases from J, the junction kept 6 bases outside the gene matches. The CDR3 consists of 15 residues. CDR3 nucleotide sequence: TGTGCCAGCAGCTTGGAAGGGGGCGCGGGTGAAAAACTGTTTTTT. Protein: CASSLEGGAGEKLFF.

This chain links TRBV11-3 with TRBJ2-3, with TRBD2 as a possible D gene (6 bases). Trimming took off 0 bases at V and 6 bases at J, with 7 bases between the two ends. This CDR3 comprises 13 residues. The germline gives CDR1 SGHNT, CDR2 YENEEA. As DNA, the CDR3 is TGTGCCAGCAGCTTAGAGGAGGGGGATACGCAGTATTTT. This gives the protein CASSLEEGDTQYF.

The table lists this clone with a count of one. The rearrangement joins TRBV7-9 to TRBJ1-5; D gene unclear. The CDR3 spans 15 residues. Germline-derived CDR1 and CDR2 are SEHNR and FQNEAQ (reference sequence). The germline V and J ends were trimmed by 1 base and 0 bases, with 7 bases remaining between them. The CDR3 protein is CASSLGQTSNQPQHF. CDR3 nucleotide sequence: TGTGCCAGCAGCTTAGGACAAACTAGCAATCAGCCCCAGCATTTT.

As for this clone: Here the CDR3 omits its conserved ending phenylalanine or tryptophan, so a read error is the likely source. V and J are TRBV2 and TRBJ1-2; 12 nucleotides match TRBD1. The CDR3 has 14 residues. Germline V gene lookup returns CDR1 SNHLY and CDR2 FYNNEI. V shed 8 bases and J 4 bases; nucleotides not matched to a gene: 5. CDR3 DNA sequence: TGTGCCAGCTCGGGACAGGGGGCGGTCTATGGCTACACCCTC. Translation gives CASSGQGAVYGYTL.

The chain has TRBV6-5 and TRBJ2-7, with 8 bases aligning to TRBD1. Germline V gene lookup returns CDR1 MNHEY and CDR2 SVGAGI. The CDR3 loop spans 13 amino acids. V trimming: 6 bases; J trimming: 5 bases; junction bases outside the gene matches: 6. The CDR3 region has the DNA TGTGCCAGCAGCTCGACAGGGGTCCACGAGCAGTACTTC. Translating gives CASSSTGVHEQYF.

In this sample, this clone turned up once. The V and J genes are TRBV18 and TRBJ1-1; D possibly corresponds to TRBD1 (5 bases). Deletions cut 7 bases from V and 2 bases from J, with 11 bases between. The CDR3 is made up of 13 amino acids. The germline V gene has CDR1 KGHSH and CDR2 LQKENI. In DNA form, the CDR3 reads TGTGCCAGCTTGTGGGGCACAAACACTGAAGCTTTCTTT. Its translation is CASLWGTNTEAFF.

This chain uses TRBV11-3 with TRBJ2-7; D call uncertain. This CDR3 spans 14 amino acids. CDR1 is SGHNT and CDR2 is YENEEA in the germline V gene. Trimming took 1 base from V and 3 from J, leaving 10 bases between them. CDR3 coding DNA: TGTGCCAGCAGCTTAGGTGCCCGGTACTACGAGCAGTACTTC. It yields the protein CASSLGARYYEQYF.